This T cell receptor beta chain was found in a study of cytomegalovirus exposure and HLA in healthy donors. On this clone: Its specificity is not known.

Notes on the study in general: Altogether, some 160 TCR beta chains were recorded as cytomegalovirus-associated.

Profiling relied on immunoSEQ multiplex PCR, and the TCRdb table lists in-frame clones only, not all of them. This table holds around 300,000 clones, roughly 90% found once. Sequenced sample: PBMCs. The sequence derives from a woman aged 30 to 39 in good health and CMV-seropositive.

The CDR3 loop reads CASSRQGAEGETQYF. CDR3 in DNA: TGTGCCAGCAGCCGACAGGGGGCAGAAGGAGAGACCCAGTACTTC. The chain is built from TRBV13 and TRBJ2-5; 10 bases agree with TRBD1. The CDR3 length is 15 residues. Germline V gene data show CDR1 as PRHDT and CDR2 as FYEKMQ (reference sequence). V trimming: 5 bases; J trimming: 4 bases; junction bases outside the gene matches: 7.